This entry lists 30 T cell receptor beta chains sequenced from one sample in a study of Ad26.COV2.S vaccination and SARS-CoV-2 variants. Noted treatment: roughly 18 received Ad26.COV2.S at low or high dose, single or two shots; 5 received placebo; per-sample allocation not given. Day 63 after the first injection of vaccine or placebo was the sampling time. The method was immunoSEQ multiplex PCR; TCRdb's version includes in-frame clones alone and lacks a portion of them. Among approximately 410,000 clones, roughly 90% were seen once, and the ten largest hold roughly 4%. The sample here was peripheral blood, taken in a trial of Ad26.COV2.S vaccine versus placebo. Every receptor here comes from a person between 18 and 59 years old who received the Ad26.COV2.S COVID-19 vaccine or a placebo.

This clone was found once. The V and J genes are TRBV19 and TRBJ2-3; TRBD1 matches 7 bases. J was trimmed by 2 bases and V by 0 bases; bases with no gene match: 8. This CDR3 comprises 17 residues. Germline values: CDR1 LNHDA, CDR2 SQIVND (reference sequence). The CDR3 spells CASSIENRGISTDTQYF. The CDR3 region has the DNA TGTGCCAGTAGTATAGAAAACAGGGGAATTTCCACAGATACGCAGTATTTT.

A single count supports this clone. This chain uses TRBV7-8 with TRBJ2-5, with D possibly TRBD2 on 5 matching bases. Trimming took off 5 bases at V and 5 bases at J, with 15 bases between the two ends. The CDR3 is 14 residues long. Germline V CDR1 and CDR2: SGHVS, FQNEAQ. Here the CDR3 reads CASSLRRTPETQYF. In nucleotides, the CDR3 is TGTGCCAGCAGCCTTAGGAGGACTCCCGAGACCCAGTACTTC.

Here the CDR3 reads CASGLGGARHNEQFF. CDR3 sequence (DNA): TGTGCCAGCGGGCTCGGGGGGGCGCGTCACAATGAGCAGTTCTTC. This chain uses TRBV11-3 with TRBJ2-1, with 8 bases identical to TRBD2. V trimming: 8 bases; J trimming: 5 bases; junction bases outside the gene matches: 11. Germline V gene lookup returns CDR1 SGHNT and CDR2 YENEEA. The CDR3 length is 15 residues.

The chain joins TRBV6-2 or TRBV6-3 to TRBJ2-3; the D is unclear. Trimming removed 2 bases from V and 7 bases from J, with 4 bases in between. CDR1 is MNHEY and CDR2 is SVGEGT in the germline V gene. This CDR3 contains 11 residues. In DNA form, the CDR3 reads TGTGCCAGCAGTTACGCGAATACGCAGTATTTT. This encodes CASSYANTQYF.

The chain employs TRBV5-5 and TRBJ2-3; a possible D gene is TRBD2 (6 bases). From germline, CDR1 is SGHKS and CDR2 YYEKEE (reference sequence). The CDR3 is made up of 16 amino acids. Trimming removed 4 bases from V and 0 bases from J, with 15 bases in between. The DNA for the CDR3 is TGTGCCAGCAGCGGGGGACTGATCACTAGCACAGATACGCAGTATTTT. It encodes CASSGGLITSTDTQYF.

The rearrangement links TRBV27 to TRBJ2-2; 8 bases fit TRBD1. J was trimmed by 7 bases and V by 4 bases; bases with no gene match: 8. The CDR3 consists of 15 residues. Germline V gene sequence: CDR1 MNHEY, CDR2 SMNVEV (reference sequence). The CDR3 spells CASSYRDRFNGELFF. DNA of the CDR3: TGTGCCAGCAGTTACCGGGACAGGTTTAACGGGGAGCTGTTTTTT.

The chain joins TRBV6-5 to TRBJ2-5, with TRBD2 matching 9 bases. Germline lookup yields CDR1 MNHEY and CDR2 SVGAGI. This CDR3 spans 14 amino acids. The V segment lost 9 bases and the J segment 5 bases; nucleotides outside the gene matches: 10. CDR3 region: CASAAGGLKETQYF. In DNA, the CDR3 is TGTGCCAGTGCGGCGGGGGGGCTGAAGGAGACCCAGTACTTC.

This clone was detected only a few times. The V call is TRBV28, the J call TRBJ2-7; unclear D gene. Germline V gene data show CDR1 as MDHEN and CDR2 as SYDVKM. The V and J ends lost 5 bases and 4 bases respectively, with 12 bases between them. This CDR3 contains 13 residues. CDR3 in amino acids: CASSLKSRYEQYF. Written as DNA, the CDR3 is TGTGCCAGCAGTCTCAAGTCCAGGTACGAGCAGTACTTC.

The CDR3 sequence: CSVGGGAGNEQFF. CDR3 coding DNA: TGCAGCGTTGGTGGGGGGGCCGGAAATGAGCAGTTCTTC. The chain is built from TRBV29-1 and TRBJ2-1, with D possibly TRBD2 on 7 matching bases. Trimming took 4 bases from V and 7 from J, leaving 14 bases between them. Germline CDR1 and CDR2: SQVTM and ANQGSEA. The CDR3 runs 13 residues.

The chain has TRBV5-5 and TRBJ2-3; the match to TRBD1 covers 7 bases. Looked up from germline, CDR1 is SGHKS and CDR2 is YYEKEE (reference sequence). The CDR3 totals 11 residues. The V segment lost 7 bases and the J segment 6 bases; nucleotides outside the gene matches: 2. CDR3 in amino acids: CASEGADTQYF. The CDR3 DNA follows: TGTGCCAGCGAGGGGGCGGATACGCAGTATTTT.

Details on this clone: Other nucleotide sequences from this sample produce the same CDR3. The V gene is TRBV9, the J gene TRBJ2-6; no definite D call. V lost 1 base to trimming and J lost 0 bases, with 5 bases between them. This CDR3 contains 15 residues. Germline assignment: CDR1 SGDLS and CDR2 YYNGEE. The CDR3 protein is CASSVFSSGANVLTF. DNA for the CDR3: TGTGCCAGCAGCGTATTTAGCTCTGGGGCCAACGTCCTGACTTTC.

This clone has only a few counts. J is TRBJ1-2 and V is TRBV28; perhaps TRBD1 as D (5 bases). This CDR3 spans 14 amino acids. The germline gives CDR1 MDHEN, CDR2 SYDVKM. With 6 bases removed from V and 8 bases from J, the gap between germline ends came to 19 bases. The CDR3 sequence is CASSYRIEGQGYTF. Here the CDR3 DNA reads TGTGCCAGCAGCTATAGGATAGAGGGGCAAGGCTACACCTTC.

The chain couples TRBV28 to TRBJ1-5; D unresolved. CDR3 size: 14 residues. Germline V gene data show CDR1 as MDHEN and CDR2 as SYDVKM. V was cut by 8 bases and J by 4 bases, with 15 bases left in between. CDR3 residues: CASAGPIRNQPQHF. In DNA form, the CDR3 reads TGTGCCAGCGCCGGTCCGATACGGAATCAGCCCCAGCATTTT. Together with reference TRBV28 and TRBJ1-5, the CDR3 gives the full variable domain: DVKVTQSSRYLVKRTGEKVFLECVQDMDHENMFWYRQDPGLGLRLIYFSYDVKMKEKGDIPEGYSVSREKKERFSLILESASTNQTSMYLCASAGPIRNQPQHFGDGTRLSIL.

This chain uses TRBV7-7 with TRBJ2-3, with D perhaps matching TRBD1 or TRBD2 (5 bases each). CDR3 length: 15 residues. V lost 1 base and J 0 bases, leaving 8 bases between the germline ends. Germline loops: CDR1 SSHAT, CDR2 FNYEAQ (reference sequence). The CDR3: CASSLDGASTDTQYF. The CDR3 region has the DNA TGTGCCAGCAGCTTAGACGGGGCTAGCACAGATACGCAGTATTTT.

The rearrangement links TRBV3-1 (or the pseudogene TRBV3-2) to TRBJ1-1; D call uncertain. The germline gives CDR1 LGHDT, CDR2 YNNKEL (reference sequence). V shed 2 bases and J shed 10 bases, with 23 bases lying between them. The CDR3 extends over 16 amino acids. CDR3 nucleotide sequence: TGTGCCAGCAGCCAAACAACCTTGGGTGGTATCCGTGGAGCTTTCTTT. Encoded protein: CASSQTTLGGIRGAFF.

The chain combines TRBV15 with TRBJ2-1; 13 nucleotides agree with TRBD2. CDR3 length: 19 residues. With V trimmed by 0 bases and J by 1 base, 6 bases remained unmatched. CDR1 and CDR2 from the germline V gene are LNHNV and YYDKDF (reference sequence). The CDR3 loop reads CATSRDRLAGGLSYNEQFF. Here the CDR3 DNA reads TGTGCCACCAGCAGAGATAGACTAGCGGGGGGTTTATCCTACAATGAGCAGTTCTTC.

The V and J genes are TRBV5-1 and TRBJ1-6; D is unresolved. V lost 5 bases and J lost 9, with 15 bases in between. Germline loops: CDR1 SGHRS, CDR2 YFSETQ. The CDR3 consists of 14 residues. CDR3 loop: CASRVEDPTSPLHF. CDR3 nucleotide sequence: TGCGCCAGCAGAGTCGAGGACCCCACTTCACCCCTCCACTTT.

This clone was counted a few times. J is TRBJ1-2 and V is TRBV3-1 (or the pseudogene TRBV3-2), with a possible D match to TRBD1 (5 bases). Germline CDR1 is LGHDT and CDR2 is YNNKEL (reference sequence). The CDR3 totals 13 residues. Trimming left V 4 bases short and J 7 bases short, with 13 bases between. CDR3: CASSPVAGFGYTF. Written as DNA, the CDR3 is TGTGCCAGCAGCCCTGTGGCAGGGTTTGGCTACACCTTC.

This chain joins TRBV2 and TRBJ2-6; 8 nucleotides match TRBD2. J gave up 0 bases and V 11 bases, and 9 bases lay outside the gene matches. Per the germline V gene, CDR1 is SNHLY and CDR2 is FYNNEI. This CDR3 is 16 amino acids long. CDR3 nucleotides: TGTGCCGGCCGGACTAGCAGTTTCTCTGGGGCCAACGTCCTGACTTTC. As protein: CAGRTSSFSGANVLTF.

The CDR3 reads CASSAQVNSGNTIYF. The DNA for the CDR3 is TGTGCCAGCAGCGCGCAAGTGAACTCTGGAAACACCATATATTTT. The chain couples TRBV7-2 to TRBJ1-3; D is unresolved. This CDR3 is built from 15 residues. Germline CDR1 and CDR2: SGHTA and FQGNSA. V lost 5 bases and J 0 bases, leaving 11 bases between the germline ends.

The rearrangement uses TRBV11-2 and TRBJ2-1; D remains unclear. The CDR3 is made up of 14 amino acids. Deletions cut 5 bases from V and 5 bases from J, with 13 bases between. Germline values: CDR1 SGHAT, CDR2 FQNNGV. The CDR3 DNA follows: TGTGCCAGCAGCCCTCAACGGCTTAACAATGAGCAGTTCTTC. Translated: CASSPQRLNNEQFF.

This clone was counted a few times. This chain joins TRBV9 and TRBJ2-7; TRBD2 matches at 8 bases. The germline V gene encodes CDR1 SGDLS and CDR2 YYNGEE. Trimming took 0 bases from V and 7 from J; bases not matched to a gene: 9. This CDR3 comprises 15 residues. The DNA of the CDR3 is TGTGCCAGCAGCGTAGAAGCGGGGGCTACTCAGGAGCAGTACTTC. Protein product: CASSVEAGATQEQYF.

The count of this clone is one. The V gene is TRBV2, the J gene TRBJ2-6; D is uncertain. This CDR3 spans 18 amino acids. Trimming stripped 6 bases from V and 0 bases from J, with 18 bases between. From germline, CDR1 is SNHLY and CDR2 FYNNEI. CDR3 region: CASSLDPATLSGANVLTF. The CDR3 nucleotides are TGTGCCAGCAGCCTTGACCCTGCTACACTCTCTGGGGCCAACGTCCTGACTTTC.

The chain is built from TRBV28 and TRBJ2-5; the match to TRBD2 covers 10 bases. Germline lookup yields CDR1 MDHEN and CDR2 SYDVKM. This CDR3 has 17 amino acids. Losses at the gene ends were 7 bases for V and 3 bases for J; bases not matched to a gene: 14. CDR3 nucleotide sequence: TGTGCCAGCATTGTCGGGGGGAACGGACTAGCGGAAGAGACCCAGTACTTC. It encodes CASIVGGNGLAEETQYF.

This chain uses TRBV13 with TRBJ2-1, with 7 nucleotides matching TRBD2. CDR3 length: 16 residues. V lost 6 bases and J lost 1; bases outside the gene matches: 9. CDR1 is PRHDT and CDR2 is FYEKMQ in the germline V gene (reference sequence). For the CDR3, the DNA is TGTGCCAGCAGTTTCGCTGGGGGGGTTTCCTACAATGAGCAGTTCTTC. Translating it yields CASSFAGGVSYNEQFF.

CDR3 bases: TGTGCCAGCAGTTTATTGGGGGCGCAAGGGTTCAATGAGCAGTTCTTC. As protein: CASSLLGAQGFNEQFF. The genes are TRBV27 and TRBJ2-1; TRBD1 might be the D (6 bases). Germline V gives CDR1 MNHEY, CDR2 SMNVEV (reference sequence). Trimming pared 1 base from V and 6 bases from J, leaving 16 bases between. This CDR3 comprises 16 residues.

This sequence joins TRBV5-1 and TRBJ2-7, with 7 bases that match TRBD1. V lost 3 bases to trimming and J lost 6 bases; unmatched junction nucleotides: 12. The CDR3 is 15 amino acids. Germline V gene lookup returns CDR1 SGHRS and CDR2 YFSETQ. DNA of the CDR3: TGCGCCAGCAGCTCGCCTCGACAGGGTGCCTCCGAGCAGTACTTC. Translation: CASSSPRQGASEQYF.

CDR3 protein: CASRTSGTGELFF. The DNA of the CDR3 is TGTGCCAGTAGGACCAGCGGGACCGGGGAGCTGTTTTTT. The chain couples TRBV19 to TRBJ2-2; a weak D match, TRBD2 (6 bases). CDR3 length: 13 amino acids. CDR1 is LNHDA and CDR2 is SQIVND in the germline V gene (reference sequence). V lost 6 bases and J lost 5, with 10 bases in between.

The V and J genes are TRBV5-1 and TRBJ2-1; D is unresolved. CDR1 and CDR2 from the germline V gene are SGHRS and YFSETQ. The CDR3 sequence is 17 residues long. Trimming removed 0 bases at V and 0 bases at J, with 13 bases between. The CDR3 reads CASSLVDTPSSYNEQFF. Written as DNA, the CDR3 is TGCGCCAGCAGCTTGGTCGACACCCCGAGCTCCTACAATGAGCAGTTCTTC. Combining the CDR3 with reference TRBV5-1 and TRBJ2-1 gives the whole variable domain KAGVTQTPRYLIKTRGQQVTLSCSPISGHRSVSWYQQTPGQGLQFLFEYFSETQRNKGNFPGRFSGRQFSNSRSEMNVSTLELGDSALYLCASSLVDTPSSYNEQFFGPGTRLTVL.

V and J are TRBV7-2 and TRBJ2-5; TRBD2 is a possible D gene (6 bases). The CDR3 spans 15 residues. CDR1 and CDR2 (germline): SGHTA, FQGNSA. Trimming stripped 3 bases from V and 1 base from J, with 12 bases between. The CDR3 sequence: CASSFRGTIQETQYF. CDR3 in DNA: TGTGCCAGCAGCTTTCGGGGGACCATCCAAGAGACCCAGTACTTC.